Following are 6 T cell receptor beta chains from one sample sequenced in a study of cytotoxic CD8 clonotypes in ibrutinib-treated CLL (dated by TCRdb to 2020 to 2022). The protocol used for the library was the immunoSEQ multiplex PCR assay. Here the immuneACCESS table is served through TCRdb, limited to in-frame sequences with V and J called. Missing clones are a known gap in these copies; in checked studies unresolved V genes cover under half, and the rest lacks a known reason. This sample holds some 350,000 clones; over 55% were observed only once. The ten largest clones take up around 6.5% of the sample. The source material was PBMCs, sampled after 36 months of ibrutinib treatment. The receptors stem from a human donor with chronic lymphocytic leukemia.

This clone was observed a few times. This sequence joins TRBV6-4 and TRBJ2-2; the D is unclear. V gave up 5 bases and J gave up 6 bases, with 10 bases separating them. Germline-derived CDR1 and CDR2 are MRHNA and SNTAGT. This CDR3 contains 13 residues. CDR3 nucleotides: TGTGCCAGCAGTAAGGGTGGTGCCGGGGAGCTGTTTTTT. This translates into CASSKGGAGELFF.

This sequence joins TRBV4-1 and TRBJ2-1; 8 bases map to TRBD1. This CDR3 spans 14 amino acids. Germline CDR1 MGHRA, CDR2 YSYEKL. J was trimmed by 12 bases and V by 3 bases; bases with no gene match: 10. The CDR3 here is CASSHRVWTGRQFF. The CDR3 region has the DNA TGCGCCAGCAGCCATAGGGTGTGGACAGGGAGGCAGTTCTTC.

This sequence joins TRBV6-5 and TRBJ2-7; 8 nucleotides match TRBD2. Germline lookup yields CDR1 MNHEY and CDR2 SVGAGI. This CDR3 spans 15 amino acids. J was trimmed by 6 bases and V by 6 bases; bases with no gene match: 13. The CDR3 region is CASSRSREGRREQYF. The CDR3 DNA is TGTGCCAGCAGCCGTTCCCGGGAGGGTCGTCGCGAGCAGTACTTC.

The rearrangement joins TRBV10-3 to TRBJ2-7; maybe TRBD1 (6 bases). There are 16 residues in the CDR3. Germline lookup yields CDR1 ENHRY and CDR2 SYGVKD. Trimming cost V 10 bases and J 2 bases, with 24 bases left between them. The CDR3 DNA is TGTGCCACCGGGTATTCAGAGGGGACAATTCCCTACGAGCAGTACTTC. As protein: CATGYSEGTIPYEQYF.

The chain is built from TRBV5-1 and TRBJ2-3; 9 bases fit TRBD1. Germline CDR1 reads SGHRS; CDR2 reads YFSETQ. CDR3 size: 16 residues. After removal of 4 bases from V and 6 bases from J, the junction contained 12 bases not matched to a gene. CDR3 in amino acids: CASSRDHRGRGDTQYF. The CDR3 nucleotides read TGCGCCAGCAGCAGGGACCACAGGGGGCGCGGGGATACGCAGTATTTT.

CDR3 sequence reads: CAPQEEGDYGYTF. Written as DNA, the CDR3 is TGTGCCCCCCAAGAGGAGGGGGACTATGGCTACACCTTC. The chain links TRBV2 to TRBJ1-2, with D perhaps TRBD1 (6 bases). Germline V CDR1 and CDR2: SNHLY, FYNNEI. The CDR3 totals 13 residues. Between the trimmed V and J ends, which lost 11 bases and 3 bases, there was a span of 16 bases.